Included here is one TCR beta chain sequence, with context. This entry comes from a study of lymphopenia after photon versus proton radiotherapy. The V gene end was trimmed by 7 bases and the J gene end by 6 bases; junction bases not matched to a gene: 4. The CDR3 totals 11 residues. In germline, CDR1 is DFQATT, CDR2 SNEGSKA (reference sequence). The protocol was immunoSEQ multiplex PCR, while the TCRdb copy is restricted to in-frame clones and leaves out a portion. The repertoire includes some 40,000 clones, about 93% of them detected once, and about 15% sits in the top ten. The material was peripheral blood, obtained from a patient treated with photon-based radiotherapy. The chain is built from TRBV20-1 and TRBJ2-3; 7 nucleotides agree with TRBD2. This TCR was sampled from a man aged 55 to 70 with cholangiocarcinoma. The CDR3 DNA reads TGCAGTGGGGGGGGTTCGGATACGCAGTATTTT. It translates to CSGGGSDTQYF.